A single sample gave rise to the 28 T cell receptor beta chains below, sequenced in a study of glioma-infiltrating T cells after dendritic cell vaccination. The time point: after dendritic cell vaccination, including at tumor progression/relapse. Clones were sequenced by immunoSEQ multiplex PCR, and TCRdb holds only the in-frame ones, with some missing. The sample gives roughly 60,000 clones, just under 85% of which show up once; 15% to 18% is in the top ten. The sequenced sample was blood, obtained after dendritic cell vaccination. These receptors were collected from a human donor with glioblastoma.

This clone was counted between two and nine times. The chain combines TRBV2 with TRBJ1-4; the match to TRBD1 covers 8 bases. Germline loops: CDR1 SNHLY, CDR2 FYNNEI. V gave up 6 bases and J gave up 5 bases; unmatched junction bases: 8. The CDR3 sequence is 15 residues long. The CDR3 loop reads CASSEVWTGNEKLFF. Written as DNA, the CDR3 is TGTGCCAGCAGCGAGGTTTGGACAGGGAATGAAAAACTGTTTTTT.

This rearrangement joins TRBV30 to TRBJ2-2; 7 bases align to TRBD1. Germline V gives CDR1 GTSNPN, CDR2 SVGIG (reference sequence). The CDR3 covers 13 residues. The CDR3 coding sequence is TGTGGCCGGGACAGATCTAACACCGGGGAGCTGTTTTTT. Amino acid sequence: CGRDRSNTGELFF.

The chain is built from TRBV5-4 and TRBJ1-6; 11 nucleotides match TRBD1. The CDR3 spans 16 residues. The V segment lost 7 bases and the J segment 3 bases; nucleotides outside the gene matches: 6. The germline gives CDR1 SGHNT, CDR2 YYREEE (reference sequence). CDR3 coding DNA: TGTGCCAGCTTGGACAGGGGGCAAAACTATAATTCACCCCTCCACTTT. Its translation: CASLDRGQNYNSPLHF.

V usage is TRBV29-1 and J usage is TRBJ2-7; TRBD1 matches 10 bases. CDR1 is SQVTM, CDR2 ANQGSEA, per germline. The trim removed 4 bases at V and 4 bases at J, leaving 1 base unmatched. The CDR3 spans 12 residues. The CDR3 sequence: CSVGQGAYEQYF. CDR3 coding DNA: TGCAGCGTTGGACAGGGGGCTTACGAGCAGTACTTC.

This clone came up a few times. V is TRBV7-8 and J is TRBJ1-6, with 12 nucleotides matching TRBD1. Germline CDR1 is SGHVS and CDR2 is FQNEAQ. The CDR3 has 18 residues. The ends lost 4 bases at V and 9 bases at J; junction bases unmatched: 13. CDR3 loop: CASSSSGGQGARGSPLHF. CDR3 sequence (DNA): TGTGCCAGCAGCTCTAGCGGGGGACAGGGGGCGCGTGGTTCACCCCTCCACTTT.

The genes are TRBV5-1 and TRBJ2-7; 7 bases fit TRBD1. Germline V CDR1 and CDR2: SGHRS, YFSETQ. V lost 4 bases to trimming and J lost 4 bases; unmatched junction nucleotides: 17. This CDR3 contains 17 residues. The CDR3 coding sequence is TGCGCCAGCAGCCTGAGCATAGGGGGCCGGGGTATTTACGAGCAGTACTTC. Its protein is CASSLSIGGRGIYEQYF.

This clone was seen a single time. The CDR3 spells CASSLAAVQSGLDYEQYF. In DNA, the CDR3 is TGTGCCAGCAGCTTAGCTGCTGTTCAATCGGGACTTGACTACGAGCAGTACTTC. The chain carries TRBV7-2 and TRBJ2-7; tentative D call: TRBD2 (6 bases). The V end was cut by 0 bases, the J end by 3 bases, with 21 bases between. The germline CDR1 and CDR2 sequences are SGHTA and FQGNSA. The CDR3 is 18 residues long. Full variable domain (missing parts from reference TRBV7-2 and TRBJ2-7): GAGVSQSPSNKVTEKGKDVELRCDPISGHTALYWYRQSLGQGLEFLIYFQGNSAPDKSGLPSDRFSAERTGGSVSTLTIQRTQQEDSAVYLCASSLAAVQSGLDYEQYFGPGTRLTVT.

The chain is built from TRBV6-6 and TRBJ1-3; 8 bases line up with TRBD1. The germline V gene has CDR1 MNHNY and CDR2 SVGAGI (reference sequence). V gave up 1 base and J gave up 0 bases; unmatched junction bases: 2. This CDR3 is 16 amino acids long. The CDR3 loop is CASSYWDRLSGNTIYF. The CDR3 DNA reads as TGTGCCAGCAGTTACTGGGACAGGCTCTCTGGAAACACCATATATTTT.

CDR3 sequence: CASSITRNTEAFF. For the CDR3, the DNA is TGTGCCAGTAGTATAACCAGAAACACTGAAGCTTTCTTT. V and J are TRBV19 and TRBJ1-1; D gene unclear. The CDR3 is made up of 13 amino acids. Germline lookup yields CDR1 LNHDA and CDR2 SQIVND (reference sequence). V was pared by 2 bases and J by 2 bases, with 6 bases between.

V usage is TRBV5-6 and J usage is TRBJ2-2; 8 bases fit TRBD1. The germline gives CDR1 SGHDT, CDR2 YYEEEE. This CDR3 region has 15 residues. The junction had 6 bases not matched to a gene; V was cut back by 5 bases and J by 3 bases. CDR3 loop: CASSWGQEDTGELFF. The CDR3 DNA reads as TGTGCCAGCAGTTGGGGACAGGAAGACACCGGGGAGCTGTTTTTT.

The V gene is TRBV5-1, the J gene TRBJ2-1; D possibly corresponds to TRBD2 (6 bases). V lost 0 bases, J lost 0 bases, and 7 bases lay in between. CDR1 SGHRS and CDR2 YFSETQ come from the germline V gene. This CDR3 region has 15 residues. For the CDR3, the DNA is TGCGCCAGCAGCTTGGGGGACTCCTCCTACAATGAGCAGTTCTTC. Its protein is CASSLGDSSYNEQFF.

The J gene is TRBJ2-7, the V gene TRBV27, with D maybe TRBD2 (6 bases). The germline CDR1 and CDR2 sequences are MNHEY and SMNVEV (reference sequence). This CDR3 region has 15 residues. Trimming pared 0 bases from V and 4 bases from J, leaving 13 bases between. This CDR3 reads CASSLSGGTGYEQYF. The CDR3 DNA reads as TGTGCCAGCAGTTTATCCGGGGGAACCGGTTACGAGCAGTACTTC.

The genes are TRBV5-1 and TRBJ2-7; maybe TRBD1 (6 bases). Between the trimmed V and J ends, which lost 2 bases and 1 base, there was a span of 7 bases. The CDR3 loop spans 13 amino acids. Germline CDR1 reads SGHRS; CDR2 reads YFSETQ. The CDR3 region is CASSFQGSYEQYF. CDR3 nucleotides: TGCGCCAGCAGCTTTCAGGGGTCCTACGAGCAGTACTTC.

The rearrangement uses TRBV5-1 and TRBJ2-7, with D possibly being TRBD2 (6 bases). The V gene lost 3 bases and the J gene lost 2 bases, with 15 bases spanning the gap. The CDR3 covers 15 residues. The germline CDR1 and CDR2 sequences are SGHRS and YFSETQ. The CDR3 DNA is TGCGCCAGCAGCTCCAACGGCGGGGTACCCTACGAGCAGTACTTC. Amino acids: CASSSNGGVPYEQYF.

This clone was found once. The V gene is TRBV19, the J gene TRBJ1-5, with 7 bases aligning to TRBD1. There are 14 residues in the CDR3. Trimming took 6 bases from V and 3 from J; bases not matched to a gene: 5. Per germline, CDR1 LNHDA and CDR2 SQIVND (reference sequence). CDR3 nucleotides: TGTGCCAGTAGCCTGACAGGGTACAATCAGCCCCAGCATTTT. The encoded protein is CASSLTGYNQPQHF.

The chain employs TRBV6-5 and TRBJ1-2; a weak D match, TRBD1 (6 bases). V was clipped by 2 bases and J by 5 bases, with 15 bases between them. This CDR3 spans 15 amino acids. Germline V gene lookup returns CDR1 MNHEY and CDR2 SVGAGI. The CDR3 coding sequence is TGTGCCAGCAGTTACGTACAGGGAAAAGGGTATGGCTACACCTTC. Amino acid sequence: CASSYVQGKGYGYTF.

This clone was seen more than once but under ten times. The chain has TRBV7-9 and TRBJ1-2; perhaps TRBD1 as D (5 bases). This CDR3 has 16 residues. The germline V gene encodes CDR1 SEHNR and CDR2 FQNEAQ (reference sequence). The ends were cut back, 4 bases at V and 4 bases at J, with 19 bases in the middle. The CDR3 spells CASSSDPSRQIYGYTF. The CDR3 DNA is TGTGCCAGCAGCTCCGATCCCTCCAGACAGATCTATGGCTACACCTTC.

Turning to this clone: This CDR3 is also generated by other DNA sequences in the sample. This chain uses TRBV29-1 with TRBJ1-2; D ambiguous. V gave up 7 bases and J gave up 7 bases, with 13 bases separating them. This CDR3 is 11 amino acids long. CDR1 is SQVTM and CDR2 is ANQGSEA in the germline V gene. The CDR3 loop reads CSARHVSGYTF. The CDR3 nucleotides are TGCAGCGCCAGACATGTCTCTGGCTACACCTTC.

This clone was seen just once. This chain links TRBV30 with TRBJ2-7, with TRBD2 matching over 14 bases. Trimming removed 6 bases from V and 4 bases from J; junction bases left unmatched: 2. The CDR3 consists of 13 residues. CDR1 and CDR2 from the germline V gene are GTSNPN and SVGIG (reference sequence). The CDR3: CACGTSGGYEQYF. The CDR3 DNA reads TGTGCCTGTGGGACTAGCGGGGGTTACGAGCAGTACTTC.

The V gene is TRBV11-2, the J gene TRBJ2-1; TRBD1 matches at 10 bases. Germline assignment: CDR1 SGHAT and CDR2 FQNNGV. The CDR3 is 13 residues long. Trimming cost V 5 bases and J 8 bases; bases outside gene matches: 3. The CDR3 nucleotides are TGTGCCAGCAGCGTGACAGGGGGCCATGAGCAGTTCTTC. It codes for CASSVTGGHEQFF. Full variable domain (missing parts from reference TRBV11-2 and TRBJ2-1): EAGVAQSPRYKIIEKRQSVAFWCNPISGHATLYWYQQILGQGPKLLIQFQNNGVVDDSQLPKDRFSAERLKGVDSTLKIQPAKLEDSAVYLCASSVTGGHEQFFGPGTRLTVL.

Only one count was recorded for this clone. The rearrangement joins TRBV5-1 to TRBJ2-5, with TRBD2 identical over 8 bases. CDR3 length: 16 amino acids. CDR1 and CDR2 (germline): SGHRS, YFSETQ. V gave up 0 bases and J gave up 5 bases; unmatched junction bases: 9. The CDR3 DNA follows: TGCGCCAGCAGCTTGGATACGGGGGGGCCTGGGGAGACCCAGTACTTC. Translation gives CASSLDTGGPGETQYF. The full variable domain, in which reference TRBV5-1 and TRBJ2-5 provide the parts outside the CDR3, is KAGVTQTPRYLIKTRGQQVTLSCSPISGHRSVSWYQQTPGQGLQFLFEYFSETQRNKGNFPGRFSGRQFSNSRSEMNVSTLELGDSALYLCASSLDTGGPGETQYFGPGTRLLVL.

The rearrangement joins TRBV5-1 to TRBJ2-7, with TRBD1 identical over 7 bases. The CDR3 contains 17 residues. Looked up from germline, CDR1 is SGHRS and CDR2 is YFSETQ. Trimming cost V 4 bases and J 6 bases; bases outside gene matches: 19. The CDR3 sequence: CASSLRGQVQSRGEQYF. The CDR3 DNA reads TGCGCCAGCAGCCTACGAGGACAGGTTCAATCACGAGGCGAGCAGTACTTC. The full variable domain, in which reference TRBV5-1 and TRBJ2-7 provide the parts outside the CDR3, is KAGVTQTPRYLIKTRGQQVTLSCSPISGHRSVSWYQQTPGQGLQFLFEYFSETQRNKGNFPGRFSGRQFSNSRSEMNVSTLELGDSALYLCASSLRGQVQSRGEQYFGPGTRLTVT.

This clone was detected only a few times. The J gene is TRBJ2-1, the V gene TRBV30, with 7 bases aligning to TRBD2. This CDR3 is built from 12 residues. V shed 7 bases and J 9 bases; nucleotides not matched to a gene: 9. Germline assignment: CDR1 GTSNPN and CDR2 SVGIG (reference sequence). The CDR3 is CASSGGAGEQFF. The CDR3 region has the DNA TGTGCCTCTAGCGGAGGGGCTGGTGAGCAGTTCTTC.

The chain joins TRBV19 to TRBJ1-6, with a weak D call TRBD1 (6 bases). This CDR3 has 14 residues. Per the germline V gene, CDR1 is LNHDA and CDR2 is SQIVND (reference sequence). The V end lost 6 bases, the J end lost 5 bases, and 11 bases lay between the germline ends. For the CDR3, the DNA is TGTGCCAGTAGCTGGGACACGGATAATTCACCCCTCCACTTT. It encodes CASSWDTDNSPLHF.

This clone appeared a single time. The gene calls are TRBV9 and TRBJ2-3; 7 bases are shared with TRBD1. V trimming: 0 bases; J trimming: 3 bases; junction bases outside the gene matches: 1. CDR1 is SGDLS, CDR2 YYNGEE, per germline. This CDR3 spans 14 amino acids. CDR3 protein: CASSVVDRTDTQYF. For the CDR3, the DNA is TGTGCCAGCAGCGTAGTGGACAGGACAGATACGCAGTATTTT.

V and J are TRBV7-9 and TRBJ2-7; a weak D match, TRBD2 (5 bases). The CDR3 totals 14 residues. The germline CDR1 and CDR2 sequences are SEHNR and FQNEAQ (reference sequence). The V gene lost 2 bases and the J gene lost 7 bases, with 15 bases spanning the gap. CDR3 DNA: TGTGCCAGCAGCTTAAGTATCAGCAGGAGGGAGCAGTACTTC. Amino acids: CASSLSISRREQYF.

CDR3 protein: CASTGTGYQPQHF. DNA of the CDR3: TGTGCCAGCACGGGGACAGGGTATCAGCCCCAGCATTTT. The chain employs TRBV6-1 and TRBJ1-5; TRBD1 matches 9 bases. V lost 7 bases, J lost 5 bases, and 3 bases stayed unmatched. The CDR3 loop spans 13 amino acids. Germline V gene lookup returns CDR1 MNHNS and CDR2 SASEGT.

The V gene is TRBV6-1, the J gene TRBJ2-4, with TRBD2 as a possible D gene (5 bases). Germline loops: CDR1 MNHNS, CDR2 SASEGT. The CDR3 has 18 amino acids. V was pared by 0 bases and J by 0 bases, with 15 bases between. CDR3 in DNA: TGTGCCAGCAGTGAAGCCCTACCCCTAGGACTAGCCAAAAACATTCAGTACTTC. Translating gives CASSEALPLGLAKNIQYF.